This T cell receptor (beta chain) derives from a study of shared clonotypes between healthy human individuals. Study-wide findings and caveats: Sequencing of the sorted subsets was shown by rarefaction to be incomplete despite large depth. The generation probabilities recorded for non-shared clonotypes fell below those of clonotypes shared by all four donors.

The authors distributed each subset's genomic DNA evenly over several immunoSEQ plates. Sequenced by immunoSEQ multiplex PCR; TCRdb stores in-frame clones only, minus some. The data contain around 2.1 million clones, under 95% of them singletons. Concerning this clone: Its target is unknown.

Positively selected for CCR7, the CD45RO-negative cells used as naive CD8 cells excluded terminally differentiated effector memory CD45RA+ cells. Healthy and HIV-negative, the adult donors had no recent acute infections or vaccinations. CDR3 length equals 14 residues. With V trimmed by 5 bases and J by 4 bases, 5 bases remained unmatched. Germline assignment: CDR1 MDHEN and CDR2 SYDVKM. V gene TRBV28 combines with J gene TRBJ2-7, with 10 nucleotides matching TRBD2. The source is a man aged 18 to 29 in good health. Some clones in this sample may be carry-over from other donors' samples. Material: naive CD8+ T cells from PBMCs. CDR3 loop: CASSRLAGVYEQYF. For the CDR3, the DNA is TGTGCCAGCAGTCGCCTAGCGGGAGTATACGAGCAGTACTTC. The full variable domain, its missing parts supplied by reference TRBV28 and TRBJ2-7, is DVKVTQSSRYLVKRTGEKVFLECVQDMDHENMFWYRQDPGLGLRLIYFSYDVKMKEKGDIPEGYSVSREKKERFSLILESASTNQTSMYLCASSRLAGVYEQYFGPGTRLTVT.